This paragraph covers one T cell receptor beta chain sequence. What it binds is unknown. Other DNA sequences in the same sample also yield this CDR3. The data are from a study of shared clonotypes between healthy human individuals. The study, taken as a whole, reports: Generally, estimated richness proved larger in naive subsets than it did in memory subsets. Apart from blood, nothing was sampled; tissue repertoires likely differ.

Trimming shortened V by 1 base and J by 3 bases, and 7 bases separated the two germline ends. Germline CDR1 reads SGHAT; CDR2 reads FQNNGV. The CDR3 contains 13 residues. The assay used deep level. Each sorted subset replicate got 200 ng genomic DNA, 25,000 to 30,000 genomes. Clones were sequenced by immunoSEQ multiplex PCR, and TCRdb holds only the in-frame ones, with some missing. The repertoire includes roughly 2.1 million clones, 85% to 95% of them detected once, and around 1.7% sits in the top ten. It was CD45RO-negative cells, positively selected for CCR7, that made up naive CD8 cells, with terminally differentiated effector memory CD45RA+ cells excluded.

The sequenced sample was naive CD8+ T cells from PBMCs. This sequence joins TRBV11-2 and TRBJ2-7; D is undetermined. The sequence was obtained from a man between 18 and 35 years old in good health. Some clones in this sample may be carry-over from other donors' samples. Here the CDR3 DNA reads TGTGCCAGCAGCTTAGGTCCTAGCTACGAGCAGTACTTC. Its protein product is CASSLGPSYEQYF. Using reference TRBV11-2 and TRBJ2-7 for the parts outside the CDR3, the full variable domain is EAGVAQSPRYKIIEKRQSVAFWCNPISGHATLYWYQQILGQGPKLLIQFQNNGVVDDSQLPKDRFSAERLKGVDSTLKIQPAKLEDSAVYLCASSLGPSYEQYFGPGTRLTVT.